This T cell receptor (beta chain) was sequenced for a study of radiotherapy plus CTLA-4 blockade in lung cancer (dated by TCRdb to between 2017 and 2018). Context from the whole study: Objective responses were observed in 18% of enrolled patients, and disease control was achieved in around 28%. The investigation overall reported the following: Early dynamic changes in blood T cell clones, together with increased serum interferon-beta after radiation, were reported as the strongest predictors of response. TCR clones derived from tumors expanded in peripheral blood after treatment with radiotherapy and ipilimumab.

The study evaluated CTLA-4 blockade (ipilimumab) given together with focal radiation therapy in patients who had chemo-refractory metastatic non-small-cell lung cancer. A word on this clone: The antigen it binds to is not known. No much larger clone is present one base from it, and per-base qualities are unavailable.

Libraries were made using the immunoSEQ multiplex PCR assay. Drawn from immuneACCESS, this table holds only the in-frame rearrangements with V and J called that TCRdb kept. Clones are partly lost; checked studies trace under half to an unresolved V gene and leave the rest unexplained. Counted in this sample were 39,000 or so clones; about 80% of them appeared once. The top ten clones comprise approximately 9% of the sample. V trim: 4 bases; J trim: 7 bases; unmatched bases: 9. The cysteine opens and the phenylalanine closes a CDR3 of 15 amino acids. Of the read, only the CDR3 DNA is kept; its 45 bases are in frame from base 1. The germline V gene supplies CDR1 MNHNS and CDR2 SASEGT.

The chain is encoded by TRBV6-1 joined to TRBJ1-2, with 10 middle bases fitting TRBD1. This TCR derives from a human donor with non-small cell lung cancer who had stable disease on radiotherapy plus ipilimumab. The specimen was peripheral blood, collected from a patient treated with radiotherapy plus ipilimumab. The bases are TGTGCCAGCAGTGTCAGCCGGGACAGGGGCAGTGGCTACACCTTC. The encoded protein is CASSVSRDRGSGYTF.